Each of the 20 T cell receptor beta chains below was sequenced from the same sample in a study of OX40 agonist ivuxolimab in advanced cancers. Sequencing was performed with immunoSEQ multiplex PCR; in TCRdb, only in-frame clones are kept and a portion is missing. The data contain 70,000 to 85,000 clones, 88% of them singletons. The material sequenced was CD4+ or CD8+ T cells sorted from blood, taken in a trial of the OX40 agonist ivuxolimab. All receptors come from an adult with an advanced solid tumor such as melanoma, head and neck, liver or kidney cancer.

The rearrangement joins TRBV28 to TRBJ1-4, with a weak D call TRBD1 (5 bases). CDR3 length: 15 residues. The ends were cut back, 7 bases at V and 4 bases at J, with 16 bases in the middle. Germline V gives CDR1 MDHEN, CDR2 SYDVKM. The CDR3 is CASTSGGVGNEKLFF. The CDR3 DNA reads TGTGCCAGCACTAGCGGGGGTGTTGGTAATGAAAAACTGTTTTTT. Drawing the rest from reference TRBV28 and TRBJ1-4, the complete variable domain is DVKVTQSSRYLVKRTGEKVFLECVQDMDHENMFWYRQDPGLGLRLIYFSYDVKMKEKGDIPEGYSVSREKKERFSLILESASTNQTSMYLCASTSGGVGNEKLFFGSGTQLSVL.

The chain carries TRBV5-6 and TRBJ1-1, with 11 positions matching TRBD1. The trim removed 1 base at V and 5 bases at J, leaving 4 bases unmatched. CDR1 is SGHDT, CDR2 YYEEEE, per germline. This CDR3 has 15 amino acids. CDR3: CASSLLGTGGTEAFF. CDR3 bases: TGTGCCAGCAGCTTGCTCGGGACAGGGGGGACTGAAGCTTTCTTT.

This clone was observed once. The V and J genes are TRBV30 and TRBJ1-5; tentative D call: TRBD1 (6 bases). V dropped 2 bases and J dropped 7 bases, with 15 bases sitting between them. CDR3 length: 14 amino acids. CDR1 is GTSNPN and CDR2 is SVGIG in the germline V gene (reference sequence). The CDR3 here is CAWSTQGTKQPQHF. CDR3 DNA: TGTGCCTGGAGTACACAGGGAACGAAGCAGCCCCAGCATTTT.

V and J are TRBV2 and TRBJ2-7, with TRBD2 as a possible D gene (6 bases). The CDR3 length is 15 residues. Trimming took off 0 bases at V and 7 bases at J, with 16 bases between the two ends. CDR1 is SNHLY, CDR2 FYNNEI, per germline. CDR3 sequence reads: CASSEARGKGREQYF. CDR3 DNA: TGTGCCAGCAGTGAAGCGCGGGGCAAGGGTCGGGAGCAGTACTTC.

The chain recombines TRBV19 with TRBJ2-7, with D possibly matching TRBD2 (5 bases). The V gene's germline CDR1 is LNHDA and CDR2 SQIVND (reference sequence). The CDR3 contains 13 residues. Trimming removed 4 bases at V and 5 bases at J, with 12 bases between. CDR3 amino acids: CASSTPGMNEQYF. The CDR3 region has the DNA TGTGCCAGTAGTACGCCGGGGATGAACGAGCAGTACTTC.

The rearrangement uses TRBV28 and TRBJ2-3, with 11 bases aligning to TRBD2. CDR1 is MDHEN, CDR2 SYDVKM, per germline. This CDR3 comprises 17 residues. J lost 5 bases, V lost 6 bases, and 13 bases had no gene match. Written as DNA, the CDR3 is TGTGCCAGCAGCAGTAACACCGGGACTAGCGGCATAGATACGCAGTATTTT. Its translation: CASSSNTGTSGIDTQYF.

With respect to this clone: The junction departs from the called germline gene at one end, perhaps through a read error. The chain combines TRBV28 with TRBJ1-5, with D hard to call. CDR3 length: 14 residues. Germline CDR1 MDHEN, CDR2 SYDVKM. The CDR3 protein is CASSSTNGNQPQHF. CDR3 nucleotides: TGTGCCAGCAGCTCAACCAATGGCAACCAGCCCCAGCATTTT.

The chain combines TRBV6-1 with TRBJ1-1; TRBD1 agrees at 7 bases. Germline loops: CDR1 MNHNS, CDR2 SASEGT. The CDR3 contains 14 residues. J gave up 0 bases and V 6 bases, and 4 bases lay outside the gene matches. CDR3 nucleotide sequence: TGTGCCAGCAGACCCGGACAGGTGAACACTGAAGCTTTCTTT. Translating gives CASRPGQVNTEAFF.

The CDR3 DNA follows: TGTGCCAGCAGCTTACTTAGCACAGATACGCAGTATTTT. Translating it yields CASSLLSTDTQYF. The chain links TRBV5-8 to TRBJ2-3; D unresolved. Germline V gives CDR1 SGHTS, CDR2 YDEGEE. The CDR3 length is 13 residues. V was trimmed by 2 bases and J by 0 bases, leaving 4 bases between them.

This clone was counted a few times. The V gene is TRBV28, the J gene TRBJ2-3; 8 bases fit TRBD1. CDR1 and CDR2 (germline): MDHEN, SYDVKM. V gave up 0 bases and J gave up 4 bases; unmatched junction bases: 3. The CDR3 length is 15 residues. The CDR3 sequence is CASSLWDRAPDTQYF. The CDR3 DNA is TGTGCCAGCAGTTTATGGGACAGGGCGCCAGATACGCAGTATTTT.

V is TRBV6-5 and J is TRBJ2-2; possibly TRBD2 for D (5 bases). V lost 7 bases to trimming and J lost 5 bases, with 17 bases between them. This CDR3 is built from 15 residues. Per the germline V gene, CDR1 is MNHEY and CDR2 is SVGAGI. CDR3 protein: CASKRVTVGTGELFF. The CDR3, as DNA: TGTGCCAGCAAGAGGGTGACGGTGGGAACCGGGGAGCTGTTTTTT.

The gene calls are TRBV30 and TRBJ2-3; 7 bases fit TRBD2. This CDR3 region has 15 residues. V gave up 0 bases and J gave up 3 bases; unmatched junction bases: 6. CDR1 is GTSNPN, CDR2 SVGIG, per germline (reference sequence). This chain's CDR3 is CAWSVGLGGTDTQYF. The CDR3 coding sequence is TGTGCCTGGAGTGTGGGTCTGGGGGGGACAGATACGCAGTATTTT.

CDR3 region: CASSLGRTSSYNEQFF. CDR3 nucleotides: TGCGCCAGCAGCTTGGGGCGGACGAGCTCCTACAATGAGCAGTTCTTC. This chain joins TRBV5-1 and TRBJ2-1; D is uncertain. Trimming cost V 0 bases and J 0 bases, with 10 bases left between them. This CDR3 has 16 residues. Germline CDR1 is SGHRS and CDR2 is YFSETQ. The full variable domain, rest sourced from reference TRBV5-1 and TRBJ2-1, is KAGVTQTPRYLIKTRGQQVTLSCSPISGHRSVSWYQQTPGQGLQFLFEYFSETQRNKGNFPGRFSGRQFSNSRSEMNVSTLELGDSALYLCASSLGRTSSYNEQFFGPGTRLTVL.

This chain links TRBV7-9 with TRBJ2-7; D remains unclear. Germline loops: CDR1 SEHNR, CDR2 FQNEAQ (reference sequence). The V end lost 5 bases, the J end lost 7 bases, and 12 bases lay between the germline ends. The CDR3 loop spans 12 amino acids. The CDR3 spells CASSTLDLEQYF. As DNA, the CDR3 is TGTGCCAGCAGCACCCTGGATTTGGAGCAGTACTTC.

This rearrangement joins TRBV19 to TRBJ2-3; 9 bases align to TRBD1. V lost 6 bases to trimming and J lost 7 bases; unmatched junction nucleotides: 8. Germline V gives CDR1 LNHDA, CDR2 SQIVND (reference sequence). This CDR3 is built from 14 residues. CDR3: CASRDPGQGHTQYF. CDR3 DNA: TGTGCCAGTAGGGACCCGGGACAGGGCCATACGCAGTATTTT.

The rearrangement joins TRBV7-9 to TRBJ2-2; TRBD2 aligns across 10 bases. CDR1 and CDR2 from the germline V gene are SEHNR and FQNEAQ (reference sequence). V lost 5 bases, J lost 6 bases, and 12 bases stayed unmatched. The CDR3 has 17 amino acids. Written as DNA, the CDR3 is TGTGCCAGCAGCCCCAGTAGGCTAGCGGGAGAGTCCGGGGAGCTGTTTTTT. It encodes CASSPSRLAGESGELFF.

This clone was seen only a few times. The chain recombines TRBV7-9 with TRBJ2-2; the match to TRBD1 covers 8 bases. V lost 5 bases, J lost 1 base, and 6 bases stayed unmatched. This CDR3 region has 16 residues. Germline V gene lookup returns CDR1 SEHNR and CDR2 FQNEAQ (reference sequence). Here the CDR3 reads CASSPPGQENTGELFF. The CDR3 coding sequence is TGTGCCAGCAGCCCCCCGGGACAGGAGAACACCGGGGAGCTGTTTTTT. Filled out from reference TRBV7-9 and TRBJ2-2, the complete variable domain reads DTGVSQNPRHKITKRGQNVTFRCDPISEHNRLYWYRQTLGQGPEFLTYFQNEAQLEKSRLLSDRFSAERPKGSFSTLEIQRTEQGDSAMYLCASSPPGQENTGELFFGEGSRLTVL.

The rearrangement uses TRBV11-3 and TRBJ1-2; no firm D call. Looked up from germline, CDR1 is SGHNT and CDR2 is YENEEA. The CDR3 runs to 13 residues. V was trimmed by 3 bases and J by 1 base, leaving 6 bases between them. CDR3 amino acids: CASSFNDNYGYTF. Here the CDR3 DNA reads TGTGCCAGCAGCTTCAACGATAACTATGGCTACACCTTC. Full variable domain (rest looked up from reference TRBV11-3 and TRBJ1-2): EAGVVQSPRYKIIEKKQPVAFWCNPISGHNTLYWYLQNLGQGPELLIRYENEEAVDDSQLPKDRFSAERLKGVDSTLKIQPAELGDSAVYLCASSFNDNYGYTFGSGTRLTVV.

The chain recombines TRBV30 with TRBJ1-3; no clear D gene. V lost 7 bases, J lost 8 bases, and 27 bases lay in between. The CDR3 covers 16 residues. The germline V gene has CDR1 GTSNPN and CDR2 SVGIG (reference sequence). CDR3: CASRADAGPRVDTIYF. The CDR3, as DNA: TGTGCCTCACGGGCAGATGCAGGCCCTCGAGTGGACACCATATATTTT. The whole variable domain, filled in from reference TRBV30 and TRBJ1-3, reads SQTIHQWPATLVQPVGSPLSLECTVEGTSNPNLYWYRQAAGRGLQLLFYSVGIGQISSEVPQNLSASRPQDRQFILSSKKLLLSDSGFYLCASRADAGPRVDTIYFGEGSWLTVV.

V usage is TRBV28 and J usage is TRBJ1-5; TRBD1 matches at 9 bases. This CDR3 region has 14 residues. The J segment lost 7 bases and the V segment lost 6 bases, leaving 7 bases of the junction unmatched. Germline CDR1 is MDHEN and CDR2 is SYDVKM. CDR3 sequence: CASRGTGGRQPQHF. The CDR3 DNA is TGTGCCAGCAGGGGAACAGGGGGCAGGCAGCCCCAGCATTTT.